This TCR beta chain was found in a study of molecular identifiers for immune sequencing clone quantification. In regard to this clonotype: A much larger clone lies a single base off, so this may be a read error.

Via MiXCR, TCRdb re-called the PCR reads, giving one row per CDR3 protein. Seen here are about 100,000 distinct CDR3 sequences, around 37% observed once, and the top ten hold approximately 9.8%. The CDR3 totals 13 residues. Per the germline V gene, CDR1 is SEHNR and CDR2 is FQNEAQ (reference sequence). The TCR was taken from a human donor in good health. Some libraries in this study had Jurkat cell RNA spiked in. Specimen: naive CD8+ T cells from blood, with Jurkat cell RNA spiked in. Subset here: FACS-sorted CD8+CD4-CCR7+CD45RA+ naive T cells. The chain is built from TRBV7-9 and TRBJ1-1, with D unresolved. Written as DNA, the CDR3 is TGTGGCAGCAGCTTACTTGAGAACACTGAAGCTTTCTTT. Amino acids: CGSSLLENTEAFF.